This is a list of T cell receptor beta chains from one sample in a study of TIL therapy for anti-PD-1-resistant metastatic lung cancer. Clones were sequenced by immunoSEQ multiplex PCR, and TCRdb holds only the in-frame ones, with some missing. The sample contains about 43,000 clones, around three quarters of which appear only once. The source was blood, collected at baseline. These receptor sequences come from an older man with non-small cell lung cancer. The CDR3 runs from the conserved cysteine through the conserved F or W. A D gene is named only where the DNA matches it firmly. Clone sizes are given selectively: once, few, many, or a class where the clone is expanded.

length: 14; size: -; V: TRBV4-3; J: TRBJ1-2; D: -; DNA: TGCGCCAGCAGCCCCGGAGCAGGGAACTATGGCTACACCTTC; CDR3: CASSPGAGNYGYTF
length: 14; size: -; V: TRBV27; J: TRBJ2-5; D: -; DNA: TGTGCCAGCAGTTTTGGGGCATCCTTCGGGACCCAGTACTTC; CDR3: CASSFGASFGTQYF
length: 16; size: once; V: TRBV11-3; J: TRBJ2-5; D: TRBD2; DNA: TGTGCCAACAGCTACGGACTAGCGGGAGAGCAAGAGACCCAGTACTTC; CDR3: CANSYGLAGEQETQYF
length: 16; size: -; V: TRBV7-2; J: TRBJ1-3; D: -; DNA: TGTGCCAGCAGCCCTCGGGTCTCCAGCTCTGGAAACACCATATATTTT; CDR3: CASSPRVSSSGNTIYF
length: 15; size: -; V: TRBV6-1; J: TRBJ2-7; D: -; DNA: TGTGCCAGCAGGACCGGGACCGGTGGACTGCGCGAGCAGTACTTC; CDR3: CASRTGTGGLREQYF
length: 13; size: -; V: TRBV6-5; J: TRBJ2-7; D: TRBD2; DNA: TGTGCCAGCAGGGCAGCGGGACTCTACGAGCAGTACTTC; CDR3: CASRAAGLYEQYF
length: 12; size: -; V: TRBV2; J: TRBJ1-2; D: TRBD1; DNA: TGTGCCACGGGACAGGGGAACTATGGCTACACCTTC; CDR3: CATGQGNYGYTF
length: 12; size: -; V: TRBV2; J: TRBJ2-7; D: TRBD2; DNA: TGTGCCAGCAGTCGCGGGAGCTACGAGCAGTACTTC; CDR3: CASSRGSYEQYF
length: 15; size: -; V: TRBV5-5; J: TRBJ2-1; D: TRBD1; DNA: TGTGCCAGCAGCTTGGGTGGGACAGCCTACAATGAGCAGTTCTTC; CDR3: CASSLGGTAYNEQFF
length: 12; size: -; V: TRBV6-5; J: TRBJ2-7; D: TRBD1; DNA: TGTGCCAGCAGACAGGGGGCCTACGAGCAGTACTTC; CDR3: CASRQGAYEQYF
length: 14; size: few; V: TRBV15; J: TRBJ1-1; D: -; DNA: TGTGCCACCAGCAGAGATCAGGTGAACACTGAAGCTTTCTTT; CDR3: CATSRDQVNTEAFF
length: 15; size: -; V: TRBV18; J: TRBJ1-3; D: -; DNA: TGTGCCAGCTCACCTGCAGCAGGCTCTGGAAACACCATATATTTT; CDR3: CASSPAAGSGNTIYF
length: 14; size: once; V: TRBV5-4; J: TRBJ2-5; D: TRBD1; DNA: TGTGCCAGCAGCTCCAGACAGGGAAAGGAGACCCAGTACTTC; CDR3: CASSSRQGKETQYF
length: 15; size: -; V: TRBV14; J: TRBJ2-7; D: TRBD2; DNA: TGTGCCAGCAGCCAAGCATTAGCGGGCCTCTACGAGCAGTACTTC; CDR3: CASSQALAGLYEQYF
length: 11; size: -; V: TRBV20-1; J: TRBJ1-4; D: -; DNA: TGCAGTGCGGGGGAGGGTGAAAAACTGTTTTTT; CDR3: CSAGEGEKLFF
length: 14; size: -; V: TRBV19; J: TRBJ2-1; D: -; DNA: TGTGCCAGTAGTTTAGGGAGCTCCTACAATGAGCAGTTCTTC; CDR3: CASSLGSSYNEQFF
length: 17; size: -; V: TRBV7-3; J: TRBJ2-1; D: -; DNA: TGTGCCAGCAGCTTAAGGGGAAGGCAGAGCTCCTACAATGAGCAGTTCTTC; CDR3: CASSLRGRQSSYNEQFF
length: 14; size: -; V: TRBV30; J: TRBJ2-3; D: TRBD2; DNA: TGTGCCTGGAGTGGGGGACTAGCGGCAGATACGCAGTATTTT; CDR3: CAWSGGLAADTQYF
length: 15; size: -; V: TRBV5-5; J: TRBJ2-1; D: TRBD1; DNA: TGTGCCAGCAGCTTGACAGGGGTCGCCTACAATGAGCAGTTCTTC; CDR3: CASSLTGVAYNEQFF
length: 14; size: few; V: TRBV19; J: TRBJ1-5; D: -; DNA: TGTGCCAGTAGTATAGATGGACCTAATCAGCCCCAGCATTTT; CDR3: CASSIDGPNQPQHF
length: 15; size: -; V: TRBV5-5; J: TRBJ1-5; D: TRBD1; DNA: TGTGCCAGCAGCTTGGGGGACAGGGTCAATCAGCCCCAGCATTTT; CDR3: CASSLGDRVNQPQHF
length: 14; size: -; V: TRBV14; J: TRBJ1-2; D: -; DNA: TGTGCCAGCAGCCTAGGTATGGCCCGATATGGCTACACCTTC; CDR3: CASSLGMARYGYTF
length: 15; size: -; V: TRBV28; J: TRBJ2-5; D: -; DNA: TGTGCCAGCAGTTCCGGTGCAGGGCTTCAAGAGACCCAGTACTTC; CDR3: CASSSGAGLQETQYF
length: 15; size: -; V: TRBV10-2; J: TRBJ2-1; D: TRBD1; DNA: TGCGCCAGCAGTGAGTCGCGGACAGGGGGGCATGAGCAGTTCTTC; CDR3: CASSESRTGGHEQFF
length: 15; size: -; V: TRBV27; J: TRBJ1-5; D: -; DNA: TGTGCCAGCAGTTTATTGGGGTCAGGTAATCAACCCCAGCATTTT; CDR3: CASSLLGSGNQPQHF
length: 14; size: -; V: TRBV28; J: TRBJ2-7; D: TRBD2; DNA: TGTGCCAGCACCGGGGGGGGTTCCCCTTACGAGCAGTACTTC; CDR3: CASTGGGSPYEQYF
length: 15; size: -; V: TRBV5-4; J: TRBJ2-6; D: -; DNA: TGTGCCAGCAGCAACGGACAGTCTGGGGCCAACGTCCTGACTTTC; CDR3: CASSNGQSGANVLTF
length: 14; size: few; V: TRBV7-2; J: TRBJ1-2; D: TRBD1; DNA: TGTGCCAGCAGCTTGATAGGGGGCGACTATGGCTACACCTTC; CDR3: CASSLIGGDYGYTF
length: 16; size: few; V: TRBV28; J: TRBJ2-6; D: TRBD1; DNA: TGTGCCAGCAGTCTAAGGTTACAGGGGAGGGCCAACGTCCTGACTTTC; CDR3: CASSLRLQGRANVLTF
length: 15; size: -; V: TRBV12-5; J: TRBJ2-5; D: -; DNA: TGTGCTAGTGGCTCCGGCCGGGGAGCTCAAGAGACCCAGTACTTC; CDR3: CASGSGRGAQETQYF
length: 20; size: once; V: TRBV18; J: TRBJ2-7; D: TRBD2; DNA: TGTGCCAGCTCATCACGACAGGTCACCGGGACTAGCGGGAGTTCCCCCGAGCAGTACTTC; CDR3: CASSSRQVTGTSGSSPEQYF
length: 12; size: -; V: TRBV19; J: TRBJ1-1; D: -; DNA: TGTGCCAGTAGTATTGGGGACGCTGAAGCTTTCTTT; CDR3: CASSIGDAEAFF
length: 12; size: -; V: TRBV10-3; J: TRBJ2-3; D: -; DNA: TGTGCCATCAGTGAGGAATCCTCCGGGGAGTATTTT; CDR3: CAISEESSGEYF
length: 12; size: -; V: TRBV27; J: TRBJ2-1; D: -; DNA: TGTGCCAGCTCTAAGACTAGCAATGAGCAGTTCTTC; CDR3: CASSKTSNEQFF
length: 15; size: few; V: TRBV29-1; J: TRBJ2-1; D: TRBD2; DNA: TGCAGCGTTGGAGGGACTAGCGGGAGTAGCAATGAGCAGTTCTTC; CDR3: CSVGGTSGSSNEQFF
length: 18; size: -; V: TRBV9; J: TRBJ2-2; D: TRBD2; DNA: TGTGCCAGCAGCGCCTGGGTGCGCGGGAGCGCGAACACCGGGGAGCTGTTTTTT; CDR3: CASSAWVRGSANTGELFF
length: 16; size: -; V: TRBV5-4; J: TRBJ2-7; D: TRBD2; DNA: TGTGCCAGCGGCGGGACTAGCGGGAGAATGGGCTACGAGCAGTACTTC; CDR3: CASGGTSGRMGYEQYF
length: 17; size: few; V: TRBV7-9; J: TRBJ2-1; D: -; DNA: TGTGCCAGCAGCTTAGTTCGGGGGGCATTAAAAATGAATGAGCAGTTCTTC; CDR3: CASSLVRGALKMNEQFF
length: 12; size: few; V: TRBV21-1; J: TRBJ1-2; D: -; DNA: TGTGCCAGCAGCAAAGTCCGAAGCGGCTACACCTTC; CDR3: CASSKVRSGYTF
length: 12; size: -; V: TRBV14; J: TRBJ2-7; D: -; DNA: TGTGCCAGCAGCCAAGATCTAGGGGAGCAGTACTTC; CDR3: CASSQDLGEQYF
length: 18; size: few; V: TRBV5-6; J: TRBJ2-2; D: -; DNA: TGTGCCAGCAGCTTGTCGGGGTGGAAGGGAGCTGACACCGGGGAGCTGTTTTTT; CDR3: CASSLSGWKGADTGELFF
length: 15; size: -; V: TRBV19; J: TRBJ2-2; D: TRBD1; DNA: TGTGCCAGTAGTAAGGCAGGGGGCGCGTCCGGGGAGCTGTTTTTT; CDR3: CASSKAGGASGELFF
length: 14; size: -; V: TRBV7-9; J: TRBJ2-5; D: -; DNA: TGTGCCAGCAGCTTAGGCGGTTTGGGTGGGACCCAGTACTTC; CDR3: CASSLGGLGGTQYF
length: 13; size: -; V: TRBV10-2; J: TRBJ2-7; D: TRBD1; DNA: TGCGCCAGCAGTGTCACAGGGGGCTACGAGCAGTACTTC; CDR3: CASSVTGGYEQYF
length: 15; size: -; V: TRBV27; J: TRBJ2-1; D: TRBD2; DNA: TGTGCCAGCAGTTTTCTAAGCGGGATTTACAATGAGCAGTTCTTC; CDR3: CASSFLSGIYNEQFF
length: 14; size: -; V: TRBV10-2; J: TRBJ1-2; D: -; DNA: TGCGCCAGCAGTGGGTTCGGGTCGAACTATGGCTACACCTTC; CDR3: CASSGFGSNYGYTF
length: 13; size: few; V: TRBV27; J: TRBJ1-2; D: TRBD1; DNA: TGTGCCAGCAGTCCACAGGGGACCTATGGCTACACCTTC; CDR3: CASSPQGTYGYTF
length: 15; size: few; V: TRBV19; J: TRBJ2-1; D: -; DNA: TGTGCCAGTAGCGGTGGGCAGGGGCAGTACAATGAGCAGTTCTTC; CDR3: CASSGGQGQYNEQFF
length: 13; size: once; V: TRBV7-6; J: TRBJ2-2; D: -; DNA: TGTGCCAGCAGCTCTCAGCCAACAGGGGAGCTGTTTTTT; CDR3: CASSSQPTGELFF
length: 15; size: -; V: TRBV25-1; J: TRBJ2-5; D: -; DNA: TGTGCCAGCAGTGAATCCTCCTTCGGGGGAGAGACCCAGTACTTC; CDR3: CASSESSFGGETQYF
length: 15; size: once; V: TRBV7-9; J: TRBJ2-7; D: -; DNA: TGTGCCAGCAGCTTACCGCCCGGACAGTCCTACGAGCAGTACTTC; CDR3: CASSLPPGQSYEQYF
length: 17; size: -; V: TRBV5-1; J: TRBJ2-3; D: -; DNA: TGCGCCAGCAGCCGGCCCCTGGCGGGATCTAGCACAGATACGCAGTATTTT; CDR3: CASSRPLAGSSTDTQYF
length: 11; size: -; V: TRBV28; J: TRBJ1-5; D: -; DNA: TGTGCCAGCAGTTCCTATCAGCCCCAGCATTTT; CDR3: CASSSYQPQHF
length: 15; size: -; V: TRBV7-3; J: TRBJ1-4; D: TRBD1; DNA: TGTGCCAGCAGCAGAGGACAGGCGGGGGATGAAAAACTGTTTTTT; CDR3: CASSRGQAGDEKLFF